Below, 12 T cell receptor beta chains from the same sample are listed, as sequenced in a study of patients and donors after allogeneic stem cell transplantation. One entry per CDR3 protein results from TCRdb running MiXCR on the RT-PCR reads. The sample includes about 150,000 distinct CDR3 sequences, about a quarter of them seen just once. Sequencing was carried out using blood, either unsorted or a sorted T cell fraction (not recorded which). The receptors were gathered from a human donor who was either an allogeneic HSCT recipient or a stem cell or donor lymphocyte infusion donor (not recorded which). It is not recorded whose cells these are; they may come from a transplant donor.

This clonotype was seen just once. The gene calls are TRBV5-1 and TRBJ2-7; 7 positions match TRBD1. CDR1 is SGHRS and CDR2 is YFSETQ in the germline V gene. This CDR3 has 14 residues. J lost 4 bases, V lost 4 bases, and 8 bases had no gene match. CDR3 in amino acids: CASSEGQASYEQYF. The CDR3 DNA sequence: TGCGCCAGCAGCGAAGGACAGGCGAGTTACGAGCAGTACTTC.

The chain combines TRBV7-2 with TRBJ2-3; unclear D gene. The CDR3 runs to 15 residues. CDR1 SGHTA and CDR2 FQGNSA come from the germline V gene. Trimming took 5 bases from V and 5 from J, leaving 17 bases between them. CDR3 in amino acids: CASSPWTRKEDTQYF. The CDR3 bases are TGTGCCAGCAGCCCCTGGACGCGAAAGGAAGATACGCAGTATTTT.

The chain uses TRBV4-1 and TRBJ2-7; D not certain. Between the trimmed V and J ends, which lost 4 bases and 1 base, there was a span of 14 bases. Germline V gives CDR1 MGHRA, CDR2 YSYEKL. This CDR3 has 15 residues. In DNA, the CDR3 is TGCGCCAGCAGCCCCACCCCGGGTTGGTCCTACGAGCAGTACTTC. Protein: CASSPTPGWSYEQYF.

This clonotype was found many times. The V gene is TRBV6-6, the J gene TRBJ1-5; no reliable D call. Germline CDR1 and CDR2: MNHNY and SVGAGI (reference sequence). Trimming took 2 bases from V and 5 from J, leaving 13 bases between them. CDR3 length equals 15 residues. The CDR3 sequence: CASSYPDIFYQPQHF. The CDR3 region has the DNA TGTGCCAGCAGTTACCCTGACATTTTTTATCAGCCCCAGCATTTT.

V gene TRBV21-1 combines with J gene TRBJ1-2; TRBD1 is the table's D call, not checked against the DNA. TRBV21-1 is reported as a pseudogene. The CDR3 runs to 14 residues. The CDR3 coding sequence is TGTGCCAGCAGGAAGCCGGACAGGGAGGATGGCTACACCTTC. It yields the protein CASRKPDREDGYTF.

J is TRBJ2-7 and V is TRBV3-1; D call uncertain. CDR3 size: 14 residues. Trimming shortened V by 4 bases and J by 4 bases, and 14 bases separated the two germline ends. Germline V lookup: CDR1 LGHDT, CDR2 YNNKEL (reference sequence). CDR3 region: CASSRVRWGYEQYF. The CDR3, as DNA: TGTGCCAGCAGCCGAGTAAGGTGGGGATACGAGCAGTACTTC.

There are a few counts of this clonotype. The rearrangement uses TRBV3-1 and TRBJ2-7; D is ambiguous. CDR3 size: 11 residues. The germline CDR1 and CDR2 sequences are LGHDT and YNNKEL (reference sequence). The V gene lost 2 bases and the J gene lost 5 bases, with 4 bases spanning the gap. CDR3 sequence reads: CASSQWDEQYF. The CDR3 DNA follows: TGTGCCAGCAGCCAATGGGACGAGCAGTACTTC.

V and J are TRBV6-5 and TRBJ2-2; a weak D match, TRBD1 (6 bases). Trimming removed 5 bases at V and 4 bases at J, with 11 bases between. The CDR3 contains 14 residues. Germline assignment: CDR1 MNHEY and CDR2 SVGAGI. The CDR3, as DNA: TGTGCCAGCAGTACGACAGGTATCACCGGGGAGCTGTTTTTT. The encoded protein is CASSTTGITGELFF.

The table lists this clonotype with many counts. The chain joins TRBV6-6 to TRBJ1-2, with TRBD1 as a possible D gene (6 bases). CDR1 is MNHNY, CDR2 SVGAGI, per germline (reference sequence). V lost 2 bases, J lost 7 bases, and 17 bases lay in between. This CDR3 comprises 15 residues. This CDR3 reads CASSYPRTVGGGYTF. The DNA of the CDR3 is TGTGCCAGCAGTTACCCTAGGACAGTAGGTGGTGGCTACACCTTC.

This rearrangement joins TRBV20-1 to TRBJ1-4; a possible D gene is TRBD1 (5 bases). V was pared by 6 bases and J by 1 base, with 12 bases between. In germline, CDR1 is DFQATT, CDR2 SNEGSKA (reference sequence). This CDR3 contains 14 residues. DNA for the CDR3: TGCAGTGCGGATCAGGGAATAACTAATGAAAAACTGTTTTTT. Encoded protein: CSADQGITNEKLFF.

The rearrangement uses TRBV7-8 and TRBJ2-2, with TRBD1 as a possible D gene (5 bases). Trimming pared 2 bases from V and 4 bases from J, leaving 8 bases between. CDR3 length equals 14 residues. Germline CDR1 reads SGHVS; CDR2 reads FQNEAQ. CDR3 amino acids: CASSLRQPTGELFF. Written as DNA, the CDR3 is TGTGCCAGCAGCTTAAGACAGCCCACCGGGGAGCTGTTTTTT.

V is TRBV7-9 and J is TRBJ2-1; D call uncertain. Germline V gene data show CDR1 as SEHNR and CDR2 as FQNEAQ (reference sequence). V lost 5 bases and J 7 bases, leaving 9 bases between the germline ends. The CDR3 has 12 amino acids. CDR3 DNA: TGTGCCAGCAGCCCCGTAGGGAATGAGCAGTTCTTC. Its protein is CASSPVGNEQFF.